This is a list of T cell receptor beta chains from one sample in a study of cytomegalovirus exposure and HLA in healthy donors. This table comes from immunoSEQ multiplex PCR, and its TCRdb copy is limited to in-frame clones, with some not included. The table records about 110,000 clones, around four fifths of them present only once. The sequencing input was PBMCs. The receptors come from a man aged 45 to 65 in good health and CMV-seronegative. Both conserved end residues are part of each CDR3. A D gene is named only where the DNA matches it firmly. Expanded clones get a size class; other rows say once, few or many, or leave the size out.

d_call j_call v_call clone_size cdr3_nt cdr3_aa
NA TRBJ2-5 TRBV9 NA TGTGCCAGCAGCGTAGGCAGGTCACAAGAGACCCAGTACTTC CASSVGRSQETQYF
NA TRBJ1-2 TRBV7-9 NA TGTGCCAGCAGCTGGGGACTGACGAACTATGGCTACACCTTC CASSWGLTNYGYTF
TRBD1 TRBJ2-7 TRBV18 NA TGTGCCAGCTCAAGGGACAGCTACGAGCAGTACTTC CASSRDSYEQYF
TRBD1 TRBJ1-1 TRBV7-9 NA TGTTCCAGCAGCTTAGGTCAGGGGGCCGGGACGGGGACTGAAGCTTTCTTT CSSSLGQGAGTGTEAFF
TRBD1 TRBJ1-5 TRBV27 once TGTGCCAGCAGTTTAGGGGGACAGGGAATACAGCCCCAGCATTTT CASSLGGQGIQPQHF
TRBD1 TRBJ1-1 TRBV30 NA TGTGCCTGGGACCACAGGGGCGGCACTGAAGCTTTCTTT CAWDHRGGTEAFF
TRBD1 TRBJ1-5 TRBV5-6 NA TGTGCCAGCAGCTTGGACAGGGGATCTGCCAATCAGCCCCAGCATTTT CASSLDRGSANQPQHF
NA TRBJ2-4 TRBV5-6 NA TGTGCCAGCAGCCATCGGACACTCGGCATTCAGTACTTC CASSHRTLGIQYF
NA TRBJ1-1 TRBV15 once TGTGCCACCAGCAGAGATCGGGGTTTCCCGGGGGCTTTCTTT CATSRDRGFPGAFF
NA TRBJ1-6 TRBV7-8 NA TGTGCCAGCAGCTCCTCAGGGAATTCACCCCTCCACTTT CASSSSGNSPLHF
TRBD2 TRBJ2-3 TRBV4-1 once TGCGCCAGCAGCCATCTGAAACTAGCGGGGACAGATACGCAGTATTTT CASSHLKLAGTDTQYF
TRBD1 TRBJ2-4 TRBV6-1 NA TGTGCCAGCAGAGTCGACAGGGTCAAAAACATTCAGTACTTC CASRVDRVKNIQYF
TRBD1 TRBJ1-1 TRBV19 NA TGTGCCAGTAGTAGGGACAGGGGGAACACTGAAGCTTTCTTT CASSRDRGNTEAFF
TRBD1 TRBJ2-5 TRBV6-1 NA TGTGCCAGTGAGACAGGGGGTTGGGAGACCCAGTACTTC CASETGGWETQYF
NA TRBJ1-2 TRBV7-9 NA TGTGCCAGCAGCTTAGTTAGGGCAGCCGATGGAGGAGACACCTTC CASSLVRAADGGDTF
TRBD1 TRBJ2-7 TRBV4-3 NA TGCGCCAGCAGCCAAGAAGGGACAGGGATATACGAGCAGTACTTC CASSQEGTGIYEQYF
NA TRBJ1-4 TRBV30 NA TGTGCCTGGAGTGTACAAGAAAAACTGTTTTTT CAWSVQEKLFF
NA TRBJ2-5 TRBV5-1 NA TGCGCCAGCAGCTTCGGTAACAGACAAGAGACCCAGTACTTC CASSFGNRQETQYF
TRBD1 TRBJ2-1 TRBV6-1 NA TGTGCCAGCAGTGCAAGAGGACAGGTTAGGTACAATGAGCAGTTCTTC CASSARGQVRYNEQFF
NA TRBJ1-4 TRBV28 NA TGTGCCAGCGGGGGGGGACGGGGGACTAATGAAAAACTGTTTTTT CASGGGRGTNEKLFF
TRBD2 TRBJ2-1 TRBV7-2 NA TGTGCCACCACAGTTAGCGGGGTCTCCTACAATGAGCAGTTCTTC CATTVSGVSYNEQFF
NA TRBJ1-4 TRBV6-1 medium-sized TGTGCCAGCAGTGAAGTTACTGATGAAAAACTGTTTTTT CASSEVTDEKLFF
NA TRBJ1-5 TRBV19 NA TGTGCCAGTAGTATAGGACAGAATCAGCCCCAGCATTTT CASSIGQNQPQHF
TRBD2 TRBJ2-5 TRBV4-1 NA TGCGCCAGCAGCCCCCCTAGCGGGGATCAAGAGACCCAGTACTTC CASSPPSGDQETQYF
NA TRBJ1-1 TRBV6-5 NA TGTGCCAGCAGTTACTCGGACCCAGGGACTGAAGCTTTCTTT CASSYSDPGTEAFF
NA TRBJ2-7 TRBV7-9 NA TGTGCCAGCAGCTTAGGACAGGACTACGAGCAGTACTTC CASSLGQDYEQYF
TRBD1 TRBJ1-2 TRBV18 NA TGTGCCAGCTCACCTCAGGGGGAAGATGGCTACACCTTC CASSPQGEDGYTF
TRBD1 TRBJ1-1 TRBV6-5 NA TGTGCCAGCAGAGAGACAGGGAAAGCTTTCTTT CASRETGKAFF
NA TRBJ2-3 TRBV13 once TGTGCCAGCAGCTTAGGGAGTCGGACAGATACGCAGTATTTT CASSLGSRTDTQYF
TRBD1 TRBJ1-2 TRBV29-1 NA TGCAGCGCCCTTACAGGGGGGGAAAGAATTCCTAACTATGGCTACACCTTC CSALTGGERIPNYGYTF
NA TRBJ1-6 TRBV14 NA TGTGCCAGCAGCCAAGATTACGGCAGGCATTCACCCCTCCACTTT CASSQDYGRHSPLHF
NA TRBJ1-5 TRBV2 NA TGTGCCAGCACGGGGGAGATCGAAAGCAATCAGCCCCAGCATTTT CASTGEIESNQPQHF
NA TRBJ1-2 TRBV5-1 NA TGCGCCAGCAGCTCCTCGGGAGGCCTTGACGGCTACACCTTC CASSSSGGLDGYTF
TRBD1 TRBJ2-2 TRBV5-1 NA TGCGCCAGCAGCCTGCCAGGGACAGCGAACACCGGGGAGCTGTTTTTT CASSLPGTANTGELFF
NA TRBJ2-2 TRBV4-2 NA TGTGCCAGCAGTTTACAGGCTCAGAACACCGGGGAGCTGTTTTTT CASSLQAQNTGELFF
TRBD1 TRBJ1-4 TRBV7-6 NA TGTGCCAGCAGCTTAACACCGACAGGGAATGGTGAAAAACTGTTTTTT CASSLTPTGNGEKLFF
NA TRBJ2-2 TRBV5-1 NA TGCGCCAGCAGCTTGGGAAGCCCGAACACCGGGGAGCTGTTTTTT CASSLGSPNTGELFF
NA TRBJ2-1 TRBV7-8 medium-sized TGTGCCAGCAGCTTACTTAGCCCTGGATACAATGAGCAGTTCTTC CASSLLSPGYNEQFF
TRBD2 TRBJ2-5 TRBV7-2 NA TGTGCCAGCAGCTCCTCACTAGCGGGGGACGCGTTAACCCAGTACTTC CASSSSLAGDALTQYF
NA TRBJ1-6 TRBV25-1 NA TGTACCAGCAGTGAACCCTACTCAAATGATAATTCACCCCTCCACTTT CTSSEPYSNDNSPLHF
TRBD1 TRBJ1-6 TRBV9 NA TGTGCCAGCAGCGTATCCCCAGGACAGGCGGTCAATTCACCCCTCCACTTT CASSVSPGQAVNSPLHF
TRBD1 TRBJ1-5 TRBV19 NA TGTGCCAGTAAGGACAGGGGGAATCAGCCCCAGCATTTT CASKDRGNQPQHF
NA TRBJ1-1 TRBV4-2 NA TGTGCCAGCAGCTCCCCAATGAACACTGAAGCTTTCTTT CASSSPMNTEAFF
NA TRBJ2-7 TRBV27 NA TGTGCCAGCCATCCGAACCCTTCAGTGGGCACCTACGAGCAGTACTTC CASHPNPSVGTYEQYF
NA TRBJ2-2 TRBV5-1 few TGCGCCAGCAGCTTGGAGGCCAGGGGGGACACCGGGGAGCTGTTTTTT CASSLEARGDTGELFF
TRBD2 TRBJ2-1 TRBV28 NA TGTGCCAGCAGTCCCCGGGGGGGAGAATCCTACAATGAGCAGTTCTTC CASSPRGGESYNEQFF
NA TRBJ1-6 TRBV4-3 NA TGCGCCAGCAGCCAAGATTACGACAGTTATAATTCACCCCTCCACTTT CASSQDYDSYNSPLHF
NA TRBJ1-3 TRBV10-2 NA TGCGCCAGCAGTGAATCCGCGTGGACTTCGGGTCCTGGAAACACCATATATTTT CASSESAWTSGPGNTIYF
NA TRBJ1-1 TRBV5-5 NA TGTGCCAGCAGCCTCTACAGTTTGGGGGCCACTGAAGCTTTCTTT CASSLYSLGATEAFF
NA TRBJ1-1 TRBV19 NA TGTGCCAGTAGTATACACAGTGAACACGCTGAAGCTTTCTTT CASSIHSEHAEAFF
NA TRBJ2-1 TRBV19 NA TGTGCCAGTACCTCTTACAATGAGCAGTTCTTC CASTSYNEQFF
TRBD2 TRBJ2-1 TRBV7-2 NA TGTGCCAGCAGCCGGGGGTGGGGGGGATCCTACAATGAGCAGTTCTTC CASSRGWGGSYNEQFF
NA TRBJ2-5 TRBV5-1 NA TGCGCCAGCAGCTGGAGAGGTCAAGAGACCCAGTACTTC CASSWRGQETQYF
TRBD2 TRBJ2-5 TRBV28 few TGTGCCAGCCGAGACGGGGGGAGGGCACAAGAGACCCAGTACTTC CASRDGGRAQETQYF
NA TRBJ2-6 TRBV30 NA TGTGCCTGGAGTGTACAGGTTGGTGGGGCCAACGTCCTGACTTTC CAWSVQVGGANVLTF
NA TRBJ2-2 TRBV5-1 NA TGCGCCAGCAGCTTGGCCTCACAGGTCGGAACCGGGGAGCTGTTTTTT CASSLASQVGTGELFF
NA TRBJ1-1 TRBV10-3 NA TGTGCCATCAGTGAAGGGCAGGGCGGGAACACTGAAGCTTTCTTT CAISEGQGGNTEAFF
NA TRBJ1-1 TRBV13 NA TGTGCCAGCAGCTTACCTGACAGTCTCGCTGAAGCTTTCTTT CASSLPDSLAEAFF
TRBD2 TRBJ2-1 TRBV4-3 NA TGCGCCAGCAGCCTCCAAGCGGGGACGGCGAATGAGCAGTTCTTC CASSLQAGTANEQFF